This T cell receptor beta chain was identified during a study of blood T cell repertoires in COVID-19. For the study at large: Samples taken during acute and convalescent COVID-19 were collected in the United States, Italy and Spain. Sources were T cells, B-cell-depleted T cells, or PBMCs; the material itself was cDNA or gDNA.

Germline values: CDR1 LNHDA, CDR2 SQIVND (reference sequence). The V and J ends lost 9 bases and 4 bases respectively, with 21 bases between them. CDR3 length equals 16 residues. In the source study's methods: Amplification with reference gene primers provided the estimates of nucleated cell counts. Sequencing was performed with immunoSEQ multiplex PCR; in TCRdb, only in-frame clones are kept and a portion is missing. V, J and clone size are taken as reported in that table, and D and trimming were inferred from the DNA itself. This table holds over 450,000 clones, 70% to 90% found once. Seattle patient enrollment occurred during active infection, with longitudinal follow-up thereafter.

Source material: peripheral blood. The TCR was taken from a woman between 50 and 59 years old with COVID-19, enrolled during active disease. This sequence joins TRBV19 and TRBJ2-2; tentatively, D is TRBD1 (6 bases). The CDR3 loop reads CASAPGHPPSTGELFF. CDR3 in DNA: TGTGCCAGCGCGCCGGGACATCCCCCGAGCACCGGGGAGCTGTTTTTT.